This T cell receptor (beta chain) was documented in a study of blood T cells in healthy people across ages. Germline V gives CDR1 MNHNY, CDR2 SVGAGI (reference sequence). The CDR3 is 16 residues long. Trimming cost V 2 bases and J 1 base; bases outside gene matches: 6. Peripheral blood samples of 9.5 to 10 milliliters were drawn from each donor. The table lists this clonotype with a few counts. The authors ran a second PCR of about 6 to 11 cycles using a sample-barcoded 5' primer and a J-beta primer mix. TCRdb independently ran MiXCR on the 5' RACE reads; one entry per CDR3 protein. The data contain about 900,000 distinct CDR3 sequences, approximately 59% of them singletons.

The origin of this receptor is a man between 25 and 39 years old in good health. Sequenced material: blood. The J gene is TRBJ2-3, the V gene TRBV6-6; TRBD1 aligns across 7 bases. CDR3 sequence (DNA): TGTGCCAGCAGTTACCCCCGGGACAGACGCACAGATACGCAGTATTTT. It translates to CASSYPRDRRTDTQYF.